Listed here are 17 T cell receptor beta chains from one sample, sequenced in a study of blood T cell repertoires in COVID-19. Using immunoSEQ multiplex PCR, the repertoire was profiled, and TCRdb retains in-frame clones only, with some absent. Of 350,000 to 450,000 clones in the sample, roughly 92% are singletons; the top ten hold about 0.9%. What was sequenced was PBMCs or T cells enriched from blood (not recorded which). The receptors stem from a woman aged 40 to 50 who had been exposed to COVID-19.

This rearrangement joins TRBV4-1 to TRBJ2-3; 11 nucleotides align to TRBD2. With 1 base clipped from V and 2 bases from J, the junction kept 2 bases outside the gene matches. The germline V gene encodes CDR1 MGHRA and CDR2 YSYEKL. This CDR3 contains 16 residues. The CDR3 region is CASSQGTSGYTDTQYF. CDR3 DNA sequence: TGCGCCAGCAGCCAAGGGACTAGCGGGTACACAGATACGCAGTATTTT.

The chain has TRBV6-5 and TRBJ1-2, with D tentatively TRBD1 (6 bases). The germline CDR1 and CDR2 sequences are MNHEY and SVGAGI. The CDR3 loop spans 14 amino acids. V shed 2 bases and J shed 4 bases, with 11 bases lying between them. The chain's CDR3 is CASSYRTEAYGYTF. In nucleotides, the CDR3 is TGTGCCAGCAGTTACCGGACAGAGGCCTATGGCTACACCTTC.

Written as DNA, the CDR3 is TGTGCCAGCGCAAGGGGGCCACTAGGGTCACCCCTCCACTTT. As protein: CASARGPLGSPLHF. This chain joins TRBV7-6 and TRBJ1-6, with TRBD1 identical over 7 bases. From germline, CDR1 is SGHVS and CDR2 FNYEAQ. After removal of 8 bases from V and 10 bases from J, the junction contained 11 bases not matched to a gene. The CDR3 sequence is 14 residues long.

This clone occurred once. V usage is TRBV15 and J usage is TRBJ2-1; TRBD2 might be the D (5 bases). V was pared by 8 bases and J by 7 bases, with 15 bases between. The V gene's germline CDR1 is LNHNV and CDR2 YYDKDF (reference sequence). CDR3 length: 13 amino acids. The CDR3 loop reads CATSDWLSNEQFF. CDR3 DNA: TGTGCCACCTCGGACTGGCTATCGAATGAGCAGTTCTTC.

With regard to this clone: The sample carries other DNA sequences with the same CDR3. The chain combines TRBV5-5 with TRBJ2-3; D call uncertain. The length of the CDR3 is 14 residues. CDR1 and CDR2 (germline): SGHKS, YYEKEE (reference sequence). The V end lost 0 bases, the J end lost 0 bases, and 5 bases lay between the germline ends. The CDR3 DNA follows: TGTGCCAGCAGCTTGGACGGTAGCACAGATACGCAGTATTTT. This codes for CASSLDGSTDTQYF.

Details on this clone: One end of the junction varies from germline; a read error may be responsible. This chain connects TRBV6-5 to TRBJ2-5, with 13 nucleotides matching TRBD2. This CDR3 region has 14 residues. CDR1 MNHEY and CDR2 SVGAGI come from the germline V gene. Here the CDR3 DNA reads TGTGCCAGCAGTCGAACCGGGACTAGCGGGACGGGGGACTTC. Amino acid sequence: CASSRTGTSGTGDF.

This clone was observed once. The CDR3 DNA reads as TGTGCCAGCAGCAGAGGACAGGGGGCGTCTTATGGCTACACCTTC. This codes for CASSRGQGASYGYTF. This sequence joins TRBV9 and TRBJ1-2; 11 nucleotides match TRBD1. Germline CDR1 SGDLS, CDR2 YYNGEE. J lost 5 bases, V lost 4 bases, and 7 bases had no gene match. The CDR3 contains 15 residues.

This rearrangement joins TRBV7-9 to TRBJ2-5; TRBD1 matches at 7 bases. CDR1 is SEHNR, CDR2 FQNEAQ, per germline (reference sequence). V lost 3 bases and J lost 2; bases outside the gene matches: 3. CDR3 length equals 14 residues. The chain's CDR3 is CASSFGTAQETQYF. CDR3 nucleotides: TGTGCCAGCAGCTTCGGGACAGCTCAAGAGACCCAGTACTTC.

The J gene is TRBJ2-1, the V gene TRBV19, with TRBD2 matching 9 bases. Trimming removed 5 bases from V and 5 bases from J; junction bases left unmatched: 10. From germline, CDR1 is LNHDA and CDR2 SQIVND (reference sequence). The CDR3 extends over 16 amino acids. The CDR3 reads CASSLPGLARNNEQFF. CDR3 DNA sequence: TGTGCCAGTAGTCTGCCAGGACTAGCGAGAAACAATGAGCAGTTCTTC.

CDR3 DNA: TGTGCCAGCCAAAGGGGGACAGGGATGTATGGCTACACCTTC. Protein product: CASQRGTGMYGYTF. The rearrangement joins TRBV25-1 to TRBJ1-2; 9 positions match TRBD1. CDR1 is MGHDK and CDR2 is SYGVNS in the germline V gene. The CDR3 has 14 residues. V lost 8 bases to trimming and J lost 5 bases; unmatched junction nucleotides: 9.

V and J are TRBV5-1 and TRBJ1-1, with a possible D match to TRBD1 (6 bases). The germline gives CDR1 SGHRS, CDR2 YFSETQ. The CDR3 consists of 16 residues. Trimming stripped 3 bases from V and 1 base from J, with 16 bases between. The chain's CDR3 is CASSSSGTRANTEAFF. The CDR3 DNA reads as TGCGCCAGCAGCTCATCCGGGACACGGGCGAACACTGAAGCTTTCTTT.

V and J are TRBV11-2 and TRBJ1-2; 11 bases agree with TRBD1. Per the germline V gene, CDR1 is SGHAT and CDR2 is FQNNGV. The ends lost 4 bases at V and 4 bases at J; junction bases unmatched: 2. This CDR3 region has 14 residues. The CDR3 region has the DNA TGTGCCAGCAGCTCCGGGACAGGGGGCTATGGCTACACCTTC. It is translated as CASSSGTGGYGYTF.

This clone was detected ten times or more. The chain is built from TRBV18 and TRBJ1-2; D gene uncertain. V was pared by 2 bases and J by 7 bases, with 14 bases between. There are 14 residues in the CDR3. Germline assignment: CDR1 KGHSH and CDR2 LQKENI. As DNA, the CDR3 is TGTGCCAGCTCACCATACGGGAAACGGGGTGGCTACACCTTC. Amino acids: CASSPYGKRGGYTF.

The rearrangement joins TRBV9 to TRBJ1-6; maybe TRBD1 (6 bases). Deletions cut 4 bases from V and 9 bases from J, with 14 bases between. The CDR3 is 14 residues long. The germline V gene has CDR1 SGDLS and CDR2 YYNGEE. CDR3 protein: CASSYRVEGSPLHF. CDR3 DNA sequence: TGTGCCAGCAGCTACAGGGTTGAGGGTTCACCCCTCCACTTT. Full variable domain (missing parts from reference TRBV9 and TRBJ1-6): DSGVTQTPKHLITATGQRVTLRCSPRSGDLSVYWYQQSLDQGLQFLIQYYNGEERAKGNILERFSAQQFPDLHSELNLSSLELGDSALYFCASSYRVEGSPLHFGNGTRLTVT.

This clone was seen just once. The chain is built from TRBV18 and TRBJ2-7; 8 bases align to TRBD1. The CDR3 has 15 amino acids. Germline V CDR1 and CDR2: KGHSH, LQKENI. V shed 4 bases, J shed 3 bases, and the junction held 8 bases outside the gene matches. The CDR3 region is CASSRGTGQIYEQYF. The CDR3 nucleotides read TGTGCCAGCTCACGAGGGACAGGTCAAATCTACGAGCAGTACTTC. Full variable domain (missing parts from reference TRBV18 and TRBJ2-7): NAGVMQNPRHLVRRRGQEARLRCSPMKGHSHVYWYRQLPEEGLKFMVYLQKENIIDESGMPKERFSAEFPKEGPSILRIQQVVRGDSAAYFCASSRGTGQIYEQYFGPGTRLTVT.

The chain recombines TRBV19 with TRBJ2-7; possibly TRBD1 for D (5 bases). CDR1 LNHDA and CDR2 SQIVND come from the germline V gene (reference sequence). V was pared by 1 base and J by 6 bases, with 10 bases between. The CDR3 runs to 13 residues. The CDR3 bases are TGTGCCAGTAGTATAGGTCAGGGTCTCGAGCAGTACTTC. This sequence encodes CASSIGQGLEQYF.

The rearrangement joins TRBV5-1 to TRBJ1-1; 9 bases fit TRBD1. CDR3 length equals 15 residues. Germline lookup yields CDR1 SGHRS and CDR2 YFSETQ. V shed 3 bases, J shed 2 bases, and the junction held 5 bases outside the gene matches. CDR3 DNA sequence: TGCGCCAGCAGCTGGGGGGACAGGGATAACACTGAAGCTTTCTTT. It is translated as CASSWGDRDNTEAFF.